The 22 T cell receptor beta chains below were found in one sample sequenced in a study of blood T cell repertoires in COVID-19 (TCRdb year 2020). Library construction relied on the immunoSEQ multiplex PCR assay. TCRdb limited this immuneACCESS table to in-frame rearrangements with V and J called. A share of clones is missing; checked studies link under half to unresolved V genes, and the rest is unexplained. The sample table records about 160,000 clones; 70% to 90% of these occur just once. Of the sample, approximately 0.6% falls within the top ten clones. The sample taken for sequencing was peripheral blood. These receptors came from a man aged 55 to 69 with COVID-19, enrolled during active disease.

This clone has just one count. V gene TRBV4-1 combines with J gene TRBJ2-7, with D possibly matching TRBD2 (5 bases). This CDR3 region has 18 residues. With 1 base removed from V and 2 bases from J, the gap between germline ends came to 21 bases. Germline V gene data show CDR1 as MGHRA and CDR2 as YSYEKL. The chain's CDR3 is CASSQVTASVHGAYEQYF. The CDR3 coding sequence is TGCGCCAGCAGCCAAGTGACGGCCTCAGTCCACGGGGCCTACGAGCAGTACTTC.

The chain joins TRBV14 to TRBJ2-2; 15 positions match TRBD2. Germline V gives CDR1 SGHDN, CDR2 FVKESK. The CDR3 has 20 residues. With V trimmed by 0 bases and J by 7 bases, 12 bases remained unmatched. CDR3 amino acids: CASSQDLGLAGGSLIGELFF. Here the CDR3 DNA reads TGTGCCAGCAGCCAAGATCTTGGACTAGCGGGAGGGTCGCTTATCGGGGAGCTGTTTTTT.

V is TRBV4-3 and J is TRBJ1-4; TRBD1 agrees at 10 bases. The CDR3 sequence is 14 residues long. Germline trimming cut 6 bases from V and 4 bases from J; bases unmatched to any gene: 2. Germline-derived CDR1 and CDR2 are LGHNA and YSLEER. The CDR3 loop is CASSDRGHNEKLFF. Written as DNA, the CDR3 is TGCGCCAGCAGTGACAGGGGGCATAATGAAAAACTGTTTTTT.

The J gene is TRBJ1-3, the V gene TRBV2; 10 nucleotides agree with TRBD1. The CDR3 loop spans 17 amino acids. V gave up 6 bases and J gave up 4 bases; unmatched junction bases: 12. The germline CDR1 and CDR2 sequences are SNHLY and FYNNEI. Here the CDR3 DNA reads TGTGCCAGCAGCCCAAGTTGGGGACAGGGGATCGGAAACACCATATATTTT. This codes for CASSPSWGQGIGNTIYF.

This chain uses TRBV7-9 with TRBJ2-7; 8 bases agree with TRBD1. Looked up from germline, CDR1 is SEHNR and CDR2 is FQNEAQ (reference sequence). The ends lost 4 bases at V and 3 bases at J; junction bases unmatched: 8. The CDR3 sequence is 15 residues long. The CDR3 loop is CASSSGQVLVYEQYF. The CDR3 DNA reads TGTGCCAGCAGCTCGGGACAGGTCTTAGTCTACGAGCAGTACTTC. Full variable domain (outside the CDR3, taken from reference TRBV7-9 and TRBJ2-7): DTGVSQNPRHKITKRGQNVTFRCDPISEHNRLYWYRQTLGQGPEFLTYFQNEAQLEKSRLLSDRFSAERPKGSFSTLEIQRTEQGDSAMYLCASSSGQVLVYEQYFGPGTRLTVT.

The V and J genes are TRBV30 and TRBJ1-2; TRBD1 is a possible D gene (6 bases). Germline V gene lookup returns CDR1 GTSNPN and CDR2 SVGIG (reference sequence). V was shortened by 8 bases and J by 5 bases, with 18 bases between the two germline ends. The CDR3 contains 13 residues. The CDR3 bases are TGTGCCGGAAAACAGGGTGTCGGGTATGGCTACACCTTC. The encoded protein is CAGKQGVGYGYTF.

The chain joins TRBV5-1 to TRBJ1-2, with 11 bases matching TRBD1. Germline CDR1 is SGHRS and CDR2 is YFSETQ. The CDR3 runs to 14 residues. V lost 0 bases, J lost 8 bases, and 3 bases stayed unmatched. This CDR3 reads CASSLAGQGEGYTF. The CDR3 DNA follows: TGCGCCAGCAGCTTGGCGGGACAGGGGGAAGGCTACACCTTC.

This chain connects TRBV5-8 to TRBJ2-3, with D possibly matching TRBD1 (7 bases). Between the trimmed V and J ends, which lost 1 base and 2 bases, there was a span of 14 bases. Germline CDR1 SGHTS, CDR2 YDEGEE. The length of the CDR3 is 16 residues. CDR3 DNA sequence: TGTGCCAGCAGCTTGAAGGCCAGGGGGGCCACAGATACGCAGTATTTT. As protein: CASSLKARGATDTQYF.

This clone was seen once. An end of the junction does not agree with germline; a read error may underlie this. The genes are TRBV7-7 and TRBJ2-5; maybe TRBD2 (7 bases). Per the germline V gene, CDR1 is SSHAT and CDR2 is FNYEAQ (reference sequence). The CDR3 has 13 residues. The CDR3 spells CASSRGRGETQYF. The DNA for the CDR3 is TGTGCTAGCAGCCGGGGGCGGGGGGAGACCCAGTACTTC.

This chain joins TRBV5-8 and TRBJ2-3; 8 bases are shared with TRBD1. V was clipped by 6 bases and J by 6 bases; unmatched bases: 12. This CDR3 is 15 amino acids long. The germline V gene has CDR1 SGHTS and CDR2 YDEGEE. CDR3 nucleotide sequence: TGTGCCAGCACGAAAGTGACAGGGGAGTTGGATACGCAGTATTTT. Protein sequence: CASTKVTGELDTQYF.

This chain links TRBV19 with TRBJ2-7; TRBD1 matches at 8 bases. The CDR3 is made up of 16 amino acids. The J segment lost 1 base and the V segment lost 6 bases, leaving 11 bases of the junction unmatched. Looked up from germline, CDR1 is LNHDA and CDR2 is SQIVND (reference sequence). The CDR3 nucleotides are TGTGCCAGTAGCCCAGGGGGCCTCATTGATTCCTACGAGCAGTACTTC. Protein: CASSPGGLIDSYEQYF.

The count of this clone is one. This chain links TRBV7-9 with TRBJ1-2; 8 bases are shared with TRBD1. V lost 4 bases and J lost 2; bases outside the gene matches: 12. Germline CDR1 SEHNR, CDR2 FQNEAQ (reference sequence). This CDR3 is built from 17 residues. The CDR3 coding sequence is TGTGCCAGCAGCTGGGCAGTGGGGGACAGGAAAAACTATGGCTACACCTTC. Its translation: CASSWAVGDRKNYGYTF.

This chain uses TRBV9 with TRBJ2-2; no reliable D call. The CDR3 spans 15 residues. V shed 2 bases and J shed 5 bases, with 13 bases lying between them. The germline gives CDR1 SGDLS, CDR2 YYNGEE. The CDR3 loop reads CASSVSMLLTGELFF. The CDR3 nucleotides read TGTGCCAGCAGCGTGTCAATGTTACTGACCGGGGAGCTGTTTTTT.

The chain has TRBV11-3 and TRBJ1-1; D perhaps matches TRBD1 (5 bases). This CDR3 has 13 amino acids. Deletions cut 1 base from V and 8 bases from J, with 11 bases between. Germline assignment: CDR1 SGHNT and CDR2 YENEEA. This chain's CDR3 is CASSLVRAGEAFF. CDR3 nucleotide sequence: TGTGCCAGCAGCTTAGTCCGGGCAGGGGAAGCTTTCTTT.

This chain joins TRBV10-3 and TRBJ1-5; tentative D call: TRBD1 (5 bases). The CDR3 length is 15 residues. Germline V gives CDR1 ENHRY, CDR2 SYGVKD. V was pared by 3 bases and J by 0 bases, with 9 bases between. The CDR3 loop is CAISEGAHSNQPQHF. The CDR3 nucleotides are TGTGCCATCAGTGAAGGGGCCCATAGCAATCAGCCCCAGCATTTT.

CDR3 bases: TGTGCCAGCAGCCCGGACAGGGGCCAAGGAAAACTGTTTTTT. Translating gives CASSPDRGQGKLFF. The chain links TRBV14 to TRBJ1-4; 9 nucleotides line up with TRBD1. Per germline, CDR1 SGHDN and CDR2 FVKESK. This CDR3 contains 14 residues. Losses at the gene ends were 4 bases for V and 10 bases for J; bases not matched to a gene: 7.

This chain links TRBV5-3 with TRBJ2-7, with D possibly being TRBD1 (6 bases). TRBV5-3 is reported as an ORF; its role is uncertain. V lost 3 bases, J lost 1 base, and 8 bases lay in between. This CDR3 is built from 13 residues. DNA for the CDR3: TGTGCCAGAAGCTACAGGGCTTCCTACGAGCAGTACTTC. This codes for CARSYRASYEQYF.

In this sample, this clone turned up once. V gene TRBV7-3 combines with J gene TRBJ2-7; TRBD1 aligns across 8 bases. J gave up 6 bases and V 5 bases, and 9 bases lay outside the gene matches. This CDR3 spans 14 amino acids. Per the germline V gene, CDR1 is SGHTA and CDR2 is FQGTGA. The chain's CDR3 is CASSKDRERGEQYF. The CDR3 region has the DNA TGTGCCAGCAGCAAGGACAGGGAAAGGGGCGAGCAGTACTTC.

The CDR3 protein is CATSRRGTSGRTRYQETQYF. In DNA form, the CDR3 reads TGTGCCACCAGCAGAAGGGGGACTAGCGGGAGGACCAGGTACCAAGAGACCCAGTACTTC. This rearrangement joins TRBV15 to TRBJ2-5, with 15 bases fitting TRBD2. With 2 bases clipped from V and 0 bases from J, the junction kept 10 bases outside the gene matches. There are 20 residues in the CDR3. Per germline, CDR1 LNHNV and CDR2 YYDKDF (reference sequence).

This clone came up once. This chain links TRBV7-2 with TRBJ2-7, with D tentatively TRBD2 (6 bases). Germline CDR1 reads SGHTA; CDR2 reads FQGNSA. The CDR3 consists of 15 residues. Trimming removed 0 bases from V and 3 bases from J, with 12 bases in between. This chain's CDR3 is CASSLAGLSHYEQYF. The CDR3 DNA reads as TGTGCCAGCAGCTTAGCGGGACTCTCTCACTACGAGCAGTACTTC.

The V and J genes are TRBV7-9 and TRBJ1-2; TRBD1 agrees at 8 bases. The germline CDR1 and CDR2 sequences are SEHNR and FQNEAQ (reference sequence). The CDR3 sequence is 14 residues long. V lost 4 bases to trimming and J lost 5 bases; unmatched junction nucleotides: 6. The CDR3 DNA reads TGTGCCAGCAGCTCACAGGGGGTTAGTTATGGCTACACCTTC. Translated, it gives CASSSQGVSYGYTF.

The chain is built from TRBV5-4 and TRBJ2-5; 9 nucleotides align to TRBD2. This CDR3 spans 14 amino acids. CDR1 and CDR2 from the germline V gene are SGHNT and YYREEE (reference sequence). The junction had 7 bases not matched to a gene; V was cut back by 5 bases and J by 5 bases. As DNA, the CDR3 is TGTGCCAGCAGACTTAGCGGGAGATTGGAGACCCAGTACTTC. Its protein product is CASRLSGRLETQYF.